This TCR beta chain was sequenced in a study of T cell changes during pregnancy in multiple sclerosis. The protocol was immunoSEQ multiplex PCR, while the TCRdb copy is restricted to in-frame clones and leaves out a portion. Counted here are about 69,000 clones, 90% to 95% occurring once; the ten biggest clones make up 0.25% to 0.3%. The V gene's germline CDR1 is KGHSH and CDR2 LQKENI. The CDR3 consists of 14 residues. With 3 bases removed from V and 3 bases from J, the gap between germline ends came to 11 bases. The receptor was isolated from a female donor in good health, enrolled as a control in a pregnancy study. This chain uses TRBV18 with TRBJ1-2; D is uncertain. This material consisted of CD4+ T cells from peripheral blood mononuclear cells, taken in the third trimester of pregnancy. The CDR3 nucleotides are TGTGCCAGCTCACCGGCGGCAGTTGACTATGGCTACACCTTC. It translates to CASSPAAVDYGYTF.